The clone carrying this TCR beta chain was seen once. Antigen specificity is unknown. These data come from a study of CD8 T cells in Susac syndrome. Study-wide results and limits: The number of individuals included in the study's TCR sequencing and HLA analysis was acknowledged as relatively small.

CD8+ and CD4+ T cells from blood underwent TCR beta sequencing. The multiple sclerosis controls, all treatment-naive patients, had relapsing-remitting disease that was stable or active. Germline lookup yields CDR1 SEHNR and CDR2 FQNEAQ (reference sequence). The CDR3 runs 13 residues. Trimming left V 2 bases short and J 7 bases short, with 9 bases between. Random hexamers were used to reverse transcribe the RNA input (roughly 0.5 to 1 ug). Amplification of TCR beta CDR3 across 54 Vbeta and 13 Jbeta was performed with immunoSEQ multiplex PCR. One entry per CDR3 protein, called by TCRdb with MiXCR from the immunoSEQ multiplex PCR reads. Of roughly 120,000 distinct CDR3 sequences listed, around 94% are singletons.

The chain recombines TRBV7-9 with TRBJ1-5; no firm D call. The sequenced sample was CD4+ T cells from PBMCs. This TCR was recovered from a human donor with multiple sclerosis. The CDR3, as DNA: TGTGCCAGCAGCTTAACGTCGGACCAGCCCCAGCATTTT. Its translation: CASSLTSDQPQHF. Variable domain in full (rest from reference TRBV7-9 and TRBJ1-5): DTGVSQNPRHKITKRGQNVTFRCDPISEHNRLYWYRQTLGQGPEFLTYFQNEAQLEKSRLLSDRFSAERPKGSFSTLEIQRTEQGDSAMYLCASSLTSDQPQHFGDGTRLSIL.